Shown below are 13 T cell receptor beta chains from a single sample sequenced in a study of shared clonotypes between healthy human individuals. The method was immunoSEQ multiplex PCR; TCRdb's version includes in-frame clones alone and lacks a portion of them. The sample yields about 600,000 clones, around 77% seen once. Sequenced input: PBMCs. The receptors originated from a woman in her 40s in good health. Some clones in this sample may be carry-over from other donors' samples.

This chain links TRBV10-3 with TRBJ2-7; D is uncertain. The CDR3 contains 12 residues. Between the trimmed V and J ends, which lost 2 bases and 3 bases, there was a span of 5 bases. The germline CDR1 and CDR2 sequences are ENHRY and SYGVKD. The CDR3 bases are TGTGCCATCAGTGAGCGTTACTACGAGCAGTACTTC. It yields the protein CAISERYYEQYF.

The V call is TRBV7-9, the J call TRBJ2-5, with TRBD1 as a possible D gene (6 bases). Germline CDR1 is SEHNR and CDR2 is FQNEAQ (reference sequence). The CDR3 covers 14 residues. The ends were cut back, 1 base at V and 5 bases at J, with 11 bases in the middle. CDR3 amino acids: CASSLGTALETQYF. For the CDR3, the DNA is TGTGCCAGCAGCTTAGGGACAGCTCTGGAGACCCAGTACTTC.

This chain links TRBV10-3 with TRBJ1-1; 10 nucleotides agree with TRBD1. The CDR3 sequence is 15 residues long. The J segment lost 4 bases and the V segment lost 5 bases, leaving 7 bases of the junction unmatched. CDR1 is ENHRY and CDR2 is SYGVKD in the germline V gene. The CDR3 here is CAISMTGTGVTEAFF. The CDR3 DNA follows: TGTGCCATCAGTATGACCGGGACAGGGGTCACTGAAGCTTTCTTT.

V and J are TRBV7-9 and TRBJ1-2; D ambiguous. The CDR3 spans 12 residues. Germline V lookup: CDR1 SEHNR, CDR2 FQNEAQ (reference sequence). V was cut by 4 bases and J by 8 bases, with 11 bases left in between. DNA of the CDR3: TGTGCCAGCAGCTCCGGGTTTGAGGGCTACACCTTC. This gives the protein CASSSGFEGYTF.

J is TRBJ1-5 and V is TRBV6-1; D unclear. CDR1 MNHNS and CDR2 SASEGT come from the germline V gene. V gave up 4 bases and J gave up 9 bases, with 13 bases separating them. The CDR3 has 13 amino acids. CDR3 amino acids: CASSAAGFWPQHF. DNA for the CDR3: TGTGCCAGCAGTGCCGCCGGGTTTTGGCCCCAGCATTTT.

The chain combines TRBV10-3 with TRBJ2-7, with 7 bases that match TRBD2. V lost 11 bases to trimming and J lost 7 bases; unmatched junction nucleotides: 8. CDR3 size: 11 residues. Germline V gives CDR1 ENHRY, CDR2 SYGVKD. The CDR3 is CAAGRSGEQYF. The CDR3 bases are TGTGCCGCCGGGAGGTCTGGGGAGCAGTACTTC.

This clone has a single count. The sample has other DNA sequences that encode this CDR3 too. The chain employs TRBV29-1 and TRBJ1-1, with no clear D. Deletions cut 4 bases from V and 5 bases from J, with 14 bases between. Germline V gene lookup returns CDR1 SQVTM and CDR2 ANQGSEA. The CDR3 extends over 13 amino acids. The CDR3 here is CSVVAGSQTEAFF. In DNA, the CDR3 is TGCAGCGTTGTGGCGGGATCGCAGACTGAAGCTTTCTTT.

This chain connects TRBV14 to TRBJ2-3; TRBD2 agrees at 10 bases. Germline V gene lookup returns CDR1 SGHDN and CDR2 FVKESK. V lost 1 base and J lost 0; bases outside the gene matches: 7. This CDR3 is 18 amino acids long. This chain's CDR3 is CASSQARTTSGSTDTQYF. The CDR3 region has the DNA TGTGCCAGCAGCCAAGCCCGGACGACTAGCGGGAGCACAGATACGCAGTATTTT.

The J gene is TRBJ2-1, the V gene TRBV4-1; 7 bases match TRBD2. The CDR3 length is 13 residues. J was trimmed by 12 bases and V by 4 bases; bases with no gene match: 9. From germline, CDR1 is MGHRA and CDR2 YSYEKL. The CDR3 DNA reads TGCGCCAGCAGCCCCTGGGAGGGCGCTCCGCAGTTCTTC. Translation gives CASSPWEGAPQFF.

The CDR3 DNA follows: TGTGCCAGCAGTAGTGGGCTCCCCCGTGGGGAGCAGTTCTTC. The encoded protein is CASSSGLPRGEQFF. The gene calls are TRBV4-2 and TRBJ2-1; D gene unclear. The germline V gene encodes CDR1 LGHNA and CDR2 YNFKEQ. The CDR3 spans 14 residues. Trimming shortened V by 6 bases and J by 10 bases, and 19 bases separated the two germline ends.

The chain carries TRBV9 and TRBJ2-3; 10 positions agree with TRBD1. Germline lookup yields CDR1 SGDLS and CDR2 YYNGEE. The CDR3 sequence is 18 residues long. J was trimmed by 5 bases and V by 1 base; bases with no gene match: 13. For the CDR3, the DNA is TGTGCCAGCAGCGTATCTTCGGGACAGGGGTTTAAGTTAGATACGCAGTATTTT. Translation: CASSVSSGQGFKLDTQYF.

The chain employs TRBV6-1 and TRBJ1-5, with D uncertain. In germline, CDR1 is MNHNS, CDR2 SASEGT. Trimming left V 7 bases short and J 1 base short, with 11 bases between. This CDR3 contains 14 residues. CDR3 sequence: CASTRRGSNQPQHF. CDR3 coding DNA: TGTGCCAGCACCCGAAGAGGGAGCAATCAGCCCCAGCATTTT.

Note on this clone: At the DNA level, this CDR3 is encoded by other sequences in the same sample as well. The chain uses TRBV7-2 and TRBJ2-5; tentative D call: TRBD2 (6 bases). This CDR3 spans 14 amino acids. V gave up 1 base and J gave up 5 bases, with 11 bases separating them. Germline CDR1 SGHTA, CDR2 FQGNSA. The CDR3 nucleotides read TGTGCCAGCAGCTTAGGGGGGGACGGTGAGACCCAGTACTTC. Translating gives CASSLGGDGETQYF.